These T cell receptor beta chains were read from a single sample in a study of T cell repertoires in cytomegalovirus infection. TCRdb ran MiXCR on the reads and lists one entry per CDR3 protein. The top ten clones hold about 41% of a sample with 450,000 to 600,000 distinct CDR3 sequences, 42% of them seen once. Which antigens these TCRs recognize remains unknown. Source: cultured PBMCs, taken from culture after CMV antigen stimulation. The receptors derive from a human donor in good health (CMV status not recorded). Some clones in this sample may be carry-over from other donors' samples. CDR3s include the opening cysteine and the closing phenylalanine or tryptophan. D genes are given only for firm matches. The listing skips clone size in some rows; elsewhere it reads once, few, many or a size class.

clone size	D gene	J gene	V gene	CDR3 DNA	CDR3 protein
few	-	TRBJ2-7	TRBV7-9	TGTGCCAGCAGCACCGACGCTGGGCTCCCCTACGAGCAGTACTTC	CASSTDAGLPYEQYF
-	TRBD1	TRBJ2-5	TRBV7-9	TGTGCCAGCAGCTCCCCACAGGGGGCATCTCAAGAGACCCAGTACTTC	CASSSPQGASQETQYF
few	-	TRBJ1-5	TRBV2	TGTGCCAGCAGTGAACAGGGGATCGCCAATCAGCCCCAGCATTTT	CASSEQGIANQPQHF
-	-	TRBJ1-2	TRBV7-8	TGTGCCAGCAGCTTGGGGCCCGGCTACTATGGCTACACCTTC	CASSLGPGYYGYTF
-	-	TRBJ2-2	TRBV7-2	TGTGCCAGCAGCTTTGAAAGGGGGGCCGGGGAGCTGTTTTTT	CASSFERGAGELFF
-	-	TRBJ1-1	TRBV7-9	TGTGCCAGCAGCTCCTGGACTTTGAGTACTGAAGCTTTCTTT	CASSSWTLSTEAFF
-	-	TRBJ1-1	TRBV7-4	TGTGCCAGCAGCTTCGATAGGACGTTTTACACTGAAGCTTTCTTT	CASSFDRTFYTEAFF
-	TRBD1	TRBJ1-2	TRBV12-3/TRBV12-4	TGTGCCAGCAGTTTTCGGGGTAGACAGGGGGGGACCTATGGCTACACCTTC	CASSFRGRQGGTYGYTF
-	TRBD1	TRBJ2-3	TRBV25-1	TGTGCCAGCGCTATAGGACAGGGACAGTATTTT	CASAIGQGQYF
-	-	TRBJ2-7	TRBV7-2	TGTGCCAGCAGCTTAGCATCTGGGGGCTCCTACGAGCAGTACTTC	CASSLASGGSYEQYF